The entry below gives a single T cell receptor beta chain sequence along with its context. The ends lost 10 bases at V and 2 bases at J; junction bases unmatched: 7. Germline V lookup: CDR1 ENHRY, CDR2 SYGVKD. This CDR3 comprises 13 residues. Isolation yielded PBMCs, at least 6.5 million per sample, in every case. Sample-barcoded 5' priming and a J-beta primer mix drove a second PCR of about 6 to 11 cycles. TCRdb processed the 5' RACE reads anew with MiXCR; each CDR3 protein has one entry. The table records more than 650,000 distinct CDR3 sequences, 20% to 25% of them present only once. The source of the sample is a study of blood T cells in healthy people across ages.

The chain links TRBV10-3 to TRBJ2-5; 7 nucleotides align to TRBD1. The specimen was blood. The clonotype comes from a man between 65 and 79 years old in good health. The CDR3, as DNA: TGTGCCACCCAGGACAGGAATCAAGAGACCCAGTACTTC. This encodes CATQDRNQETQYF.